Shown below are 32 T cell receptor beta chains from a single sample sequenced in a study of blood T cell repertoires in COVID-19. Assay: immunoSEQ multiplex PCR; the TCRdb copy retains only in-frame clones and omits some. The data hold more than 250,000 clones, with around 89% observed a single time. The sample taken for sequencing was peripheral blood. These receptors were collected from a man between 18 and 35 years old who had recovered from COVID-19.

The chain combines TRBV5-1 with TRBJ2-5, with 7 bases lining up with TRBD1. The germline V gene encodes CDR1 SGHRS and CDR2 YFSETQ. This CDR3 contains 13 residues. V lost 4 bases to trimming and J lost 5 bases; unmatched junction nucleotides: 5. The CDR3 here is CASSPTGSETQYF. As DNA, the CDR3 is TGCGCCAGCAGCCCGACAGGGTCGGAGACCCAGTACTTC.

CDR3 amino acids: CASSLVGTGSYEQYF. CDR3 nucleotides: TGTGCCAGCAGCTTAGTGGGGACAGGGTCCTACGAGCAGTACTTC. The gene calls are TRBV7-2 and TRBJ2-7; 9 bases align to TRBD1. Trimming at V came to 1 base and at J to 1 base, leaving 2 bases not matched to a gene. This CDR3 region has 15 residues. CDR1 and CDR2 from the germline V gene are SGHTA and FQGNSA.

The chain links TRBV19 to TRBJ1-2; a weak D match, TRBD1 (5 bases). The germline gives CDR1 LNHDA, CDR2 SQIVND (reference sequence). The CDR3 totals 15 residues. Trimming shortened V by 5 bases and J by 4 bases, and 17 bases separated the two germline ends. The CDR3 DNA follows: TGTGCCAGTAGTCCTTCCCCTTCAGGGTTCTATGGCTACACCTTC. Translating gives CASSPSPSGFYGYTF.

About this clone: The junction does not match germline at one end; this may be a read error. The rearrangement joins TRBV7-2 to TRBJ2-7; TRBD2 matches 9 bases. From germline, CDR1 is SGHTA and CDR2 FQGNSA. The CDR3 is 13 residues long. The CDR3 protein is CASGFAGGHEQYF. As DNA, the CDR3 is TGTGCCAGCGGCTTCGCGGGGGGGCACGAGCAGTACTTC.

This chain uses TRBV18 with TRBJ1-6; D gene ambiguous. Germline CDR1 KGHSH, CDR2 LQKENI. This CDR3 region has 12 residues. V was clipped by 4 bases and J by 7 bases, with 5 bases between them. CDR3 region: CASSRENSPLHF. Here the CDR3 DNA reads TGTGCCAGCTCACGAGAAAATTCACCCCTCCACTTT.

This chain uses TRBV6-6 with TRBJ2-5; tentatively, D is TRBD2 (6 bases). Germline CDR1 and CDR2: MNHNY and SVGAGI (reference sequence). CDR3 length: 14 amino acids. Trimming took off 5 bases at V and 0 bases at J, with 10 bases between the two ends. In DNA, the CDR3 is TGTGCCAGCAGTGCGGCGGGGTACCAAGAGACCCAGTACTTC. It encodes CASSAAGYQETQYF.

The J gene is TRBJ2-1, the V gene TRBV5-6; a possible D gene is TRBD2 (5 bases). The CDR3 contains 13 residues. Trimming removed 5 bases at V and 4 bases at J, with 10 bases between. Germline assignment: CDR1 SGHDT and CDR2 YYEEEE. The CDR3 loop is CASSHGVYNEQFF. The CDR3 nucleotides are TGTGCCAGCAGTCACGGGGTATACAATGAGCAGTTCTTC.

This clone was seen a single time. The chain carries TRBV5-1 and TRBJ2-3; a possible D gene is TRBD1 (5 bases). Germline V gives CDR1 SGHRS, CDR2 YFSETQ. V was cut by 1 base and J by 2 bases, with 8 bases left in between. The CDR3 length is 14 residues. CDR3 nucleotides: TGCGCCAGCAGCTTGAATGGGGCCACAGATACGCAGTATTTT. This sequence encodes CASSLNGATDTQYF.

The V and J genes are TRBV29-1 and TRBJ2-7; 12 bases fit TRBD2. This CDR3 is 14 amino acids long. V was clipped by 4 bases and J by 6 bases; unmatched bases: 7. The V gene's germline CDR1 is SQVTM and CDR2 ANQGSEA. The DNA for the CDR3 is TGCAGCGTTGGACTAGCGGGAGTAGTAGGCGAGCAGTACTTC. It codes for CSVGLAGVVGEQYF.

The CDR3 loop reads CASSGGVKETQYF. The CDR3 coding sequence is TGTGCCAGCAGTGGGGGGGTCAAAGAGACCCAGTACTTC. This sequence joins TRBV27 and TRBJ2-5; 7 bases map to TRBD2. There are 13 residues in the CDR3. The V segment lost 5 bases and the J segment 3 bases; nucleotides outside the gene matches: 3. CDR1 is MNHEY and CDR2 is SMNVEV in the germline V gene (reference sequence).

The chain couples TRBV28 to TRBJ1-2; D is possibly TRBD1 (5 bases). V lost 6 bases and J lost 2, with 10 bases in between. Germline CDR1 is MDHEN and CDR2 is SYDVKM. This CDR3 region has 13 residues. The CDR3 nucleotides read TGTGCCAGCAGAGGGGCAGAAAACTATGGCTACACCTTC. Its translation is CASRGAENYGYTF.

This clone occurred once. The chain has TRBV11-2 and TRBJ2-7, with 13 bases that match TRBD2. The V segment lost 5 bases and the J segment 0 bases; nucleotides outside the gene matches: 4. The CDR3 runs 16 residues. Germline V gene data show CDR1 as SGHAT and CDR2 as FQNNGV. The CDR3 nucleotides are TGTGCCAGCAGCACGCGGACTAGCGGGAGCTCCTACGAGCAGTACTTC. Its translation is CASSTRTSGSSYEQYF.

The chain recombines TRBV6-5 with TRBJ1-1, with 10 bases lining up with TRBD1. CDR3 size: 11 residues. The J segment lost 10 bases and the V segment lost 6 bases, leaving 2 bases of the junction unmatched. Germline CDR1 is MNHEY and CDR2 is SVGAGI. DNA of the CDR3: TGTGCCAGCAGGGGGGACAGGGGAGCTTTCTTT. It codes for CASRGDRGAFF.

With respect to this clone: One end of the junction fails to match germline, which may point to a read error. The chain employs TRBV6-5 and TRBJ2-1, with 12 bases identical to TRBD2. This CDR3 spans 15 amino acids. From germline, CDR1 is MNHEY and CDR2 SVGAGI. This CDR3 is CASSRLAGDYSEQFF. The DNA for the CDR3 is TGTGCCAGCAGTCGACTAGCGGGAGATTACAGTGAGCAGTTCTTC.

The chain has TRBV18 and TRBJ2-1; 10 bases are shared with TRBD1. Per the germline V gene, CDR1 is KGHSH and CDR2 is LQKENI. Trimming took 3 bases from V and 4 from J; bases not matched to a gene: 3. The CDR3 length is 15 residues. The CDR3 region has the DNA TGTGCCAGCTCACCTCCGGGACAGGGGTACAATGAGCAGTTCTTC. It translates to CASSPPGQGYNEQFF.

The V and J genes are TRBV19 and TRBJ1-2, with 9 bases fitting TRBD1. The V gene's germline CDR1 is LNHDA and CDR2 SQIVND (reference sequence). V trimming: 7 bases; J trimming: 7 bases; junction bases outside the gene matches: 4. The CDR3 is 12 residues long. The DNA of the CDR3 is TGTGCCAGTAACAGGGGGCTGAGTGGCTACACCTTC. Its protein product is CASNRGLSGYTF. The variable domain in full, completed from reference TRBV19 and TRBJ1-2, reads DGGITQSPKYLFRKEGQNVTLSCEQNLNHDAMYWYRQDPGQGLRLIYYSQIVNDFQKGDIAEGYSVSREKKESFPLTVTSAQKNPTAFYLCASNRGLSGYTFGSGTRLTVV.

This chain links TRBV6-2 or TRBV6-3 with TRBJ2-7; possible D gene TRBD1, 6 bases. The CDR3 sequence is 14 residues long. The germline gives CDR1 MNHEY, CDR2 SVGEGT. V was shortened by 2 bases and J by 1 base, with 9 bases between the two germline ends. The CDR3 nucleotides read TGTGCCAGCAGTTACGGGACACTATCCTACGAGCAGTACTTC. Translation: CASSYGTLSYEQYF.

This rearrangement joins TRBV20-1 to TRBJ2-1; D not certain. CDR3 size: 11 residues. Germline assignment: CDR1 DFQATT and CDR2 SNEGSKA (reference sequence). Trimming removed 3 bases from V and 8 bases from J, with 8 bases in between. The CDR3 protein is CSARPIYEQFF. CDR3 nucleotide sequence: TGCAGTGCTAGGCCTATATATGAGCAGTTCTTC.

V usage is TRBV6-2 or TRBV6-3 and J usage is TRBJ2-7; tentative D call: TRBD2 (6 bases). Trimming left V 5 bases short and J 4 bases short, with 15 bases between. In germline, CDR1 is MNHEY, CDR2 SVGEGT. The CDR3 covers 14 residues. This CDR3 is CASSTRGGVYEQYF. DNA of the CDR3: TGTGCCAGCAGTACGCGAGGCGGGGTTTACGAGCAGTACTTC.

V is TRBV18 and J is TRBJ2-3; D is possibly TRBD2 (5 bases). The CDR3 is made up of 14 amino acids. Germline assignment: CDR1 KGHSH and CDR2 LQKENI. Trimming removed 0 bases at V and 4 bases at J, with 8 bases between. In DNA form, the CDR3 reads TGTGCCAGCTCACCACCCCGGGATGCAGATACGCAGTATTTT. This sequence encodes CASSPPRDADTQYF.

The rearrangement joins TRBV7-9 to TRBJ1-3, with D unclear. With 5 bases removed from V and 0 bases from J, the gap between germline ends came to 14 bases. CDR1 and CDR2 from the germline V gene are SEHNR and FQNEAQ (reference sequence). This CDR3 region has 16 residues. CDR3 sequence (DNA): TGTGCCAGCAGCCCCTCCCCGGGTTTCTCTGGAAACACCATATATTTT. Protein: CASSPSPGFSGNTIYF.

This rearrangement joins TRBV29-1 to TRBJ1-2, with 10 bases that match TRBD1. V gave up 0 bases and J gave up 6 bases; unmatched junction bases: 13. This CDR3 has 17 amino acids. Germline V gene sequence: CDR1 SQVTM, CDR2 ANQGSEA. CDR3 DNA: TGCAGCGTTGAAGAGGCAGCCGGGACAGGGGAGGGTAATGGCTACACCTTC. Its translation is CSVEEAAGTGEGNGYTF.

The CDR3 region is CASSEGLAPTYEQYF. The DNA for the CDR3 is TGTGCCAGCAGTGAGGGACTAGCGCCTACCTACGAGCAGTACTTC. This sequence joins TRBV6-1 and TRBJ2-7, with 10 nucleotides matching TRBD2. CDR1 is MNHNS and CDR2 is SASEGT in the germline V gene. The CDR3 length is 15 residues. With 3 bases clipped from V and 2 bases from J, the junction kept 4 bases outside the gene matches.

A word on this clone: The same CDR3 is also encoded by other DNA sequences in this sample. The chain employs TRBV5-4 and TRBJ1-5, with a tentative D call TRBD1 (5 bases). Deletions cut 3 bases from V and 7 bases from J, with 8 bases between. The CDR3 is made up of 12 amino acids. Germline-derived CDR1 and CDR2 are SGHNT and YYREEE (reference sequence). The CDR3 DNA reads TGTGCCAGCAGCTCCCCAGGGCAGCCCCAGCATTTT. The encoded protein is CASSSPGQPQHF.

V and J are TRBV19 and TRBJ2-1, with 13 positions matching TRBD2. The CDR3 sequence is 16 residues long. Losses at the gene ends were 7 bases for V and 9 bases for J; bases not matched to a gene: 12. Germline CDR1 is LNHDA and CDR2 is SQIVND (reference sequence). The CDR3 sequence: CASKHPGTSGKVEQFF. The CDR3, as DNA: TGTGCCAGTAAGCATCCCGGGACTAGCGGGAAGGTTGAGCAGTTCTTC.

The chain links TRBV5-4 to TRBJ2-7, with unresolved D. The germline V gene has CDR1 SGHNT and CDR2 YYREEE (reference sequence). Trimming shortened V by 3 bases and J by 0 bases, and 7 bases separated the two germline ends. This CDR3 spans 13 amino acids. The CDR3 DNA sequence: TGTGCCAGCAGCTCTATCGGCTCCTACGAGCAGTACTTC. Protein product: CASSSIGSYEQYF.

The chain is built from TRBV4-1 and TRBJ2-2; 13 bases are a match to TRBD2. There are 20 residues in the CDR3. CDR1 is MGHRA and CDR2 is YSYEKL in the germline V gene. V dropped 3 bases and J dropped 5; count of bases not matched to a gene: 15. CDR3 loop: CASSHQPGTSGTGRTGELFF. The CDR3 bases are TGCGCCAGCAGCCACCAACCCGGGACTAGCGGGACGGGAAGAACCGGGGAGCTGTTTTTT.

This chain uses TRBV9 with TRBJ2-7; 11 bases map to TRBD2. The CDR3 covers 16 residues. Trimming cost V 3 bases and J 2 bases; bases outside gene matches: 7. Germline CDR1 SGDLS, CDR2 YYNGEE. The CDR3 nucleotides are TGTGCCAGCAGCGCGACGACTAGCGGGACCCCCTACGAGCAGTACTTC. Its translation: CASSATTSGTPYEQYF.

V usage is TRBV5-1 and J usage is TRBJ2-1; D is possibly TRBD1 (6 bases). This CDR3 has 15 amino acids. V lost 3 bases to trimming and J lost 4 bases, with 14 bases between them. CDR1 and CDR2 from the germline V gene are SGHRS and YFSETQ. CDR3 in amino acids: CASSSPPDRYNEQFF. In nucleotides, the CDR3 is TGCGCCAGCAGCTCCCCTCCGGACAGATACAATGAGCAGTTCTTC.

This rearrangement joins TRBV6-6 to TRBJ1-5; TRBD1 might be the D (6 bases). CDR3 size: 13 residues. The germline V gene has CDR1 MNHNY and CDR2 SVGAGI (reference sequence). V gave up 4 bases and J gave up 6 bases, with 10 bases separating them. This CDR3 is CASSSVRGQPQHF. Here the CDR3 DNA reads TGTGCCAGCAGTTCCGTCAGGGGTCAGCCCCAGCATTTT.

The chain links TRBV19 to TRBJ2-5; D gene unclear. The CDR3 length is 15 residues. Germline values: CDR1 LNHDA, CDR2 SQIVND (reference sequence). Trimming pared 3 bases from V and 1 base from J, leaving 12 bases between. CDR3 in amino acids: CASSMFFAIQETQYF. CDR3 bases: TGTGCCAGTAGTATGTTTTTTGCGATCCAAGAGACCCAGTACTTC.

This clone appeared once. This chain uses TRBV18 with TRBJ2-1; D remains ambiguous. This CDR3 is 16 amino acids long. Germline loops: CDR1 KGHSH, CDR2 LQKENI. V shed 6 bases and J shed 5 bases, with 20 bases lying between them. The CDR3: CASSLGPASWDNEQFF. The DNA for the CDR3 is TGTGCCAGCTCGCTCGGCCCGGCTAGTTGGGACAATGAGCAGTTCTTC. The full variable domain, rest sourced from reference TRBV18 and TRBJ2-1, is NAGVMQNPRHLVRRRGQEARLRCSPMKGHSHVYWYRQLPEEGLKFMVYLQKENIIDESGMPKERFSAEFPKEGPSILRIQQVVRGDSAAYFCASSLGPASWDNEQFFGPGTRLTVL.